Below, one T cell receptor beta chain is given with its context. The antigen remains undetermined. Germline CDR1 is MNHGY and CDR2 is SAAAGT. This CDR3 spans 16 amino acids. V lost 7 bases to trimming and J lost 0 bases, with 19 bases between them. TCRdb passed the reads through MiXCR, listing each CDR3 protein once. This table holds around 430,000 distinct CDR3 sequences, under 55% found once. The data derive from a study of T cell repertoires in cytomegalovirus infection. This clonotype originated in a human donor in good health (CMV status not recorded). Some clones in this sample may be carry-over from other donors' samples. Sequenced here: cultured PBMCs, sampled from culture after CMV antigen stimulation. The chain carries TRBV6-8 and TRBJ2-7; D might be TRBD2 (6 bases). CDR3 in DNA: TGTGCCAGCAATGGGGCCGGGCGGGAACGCTCCTACGAGCAGTACTTC. Its protein is CASNGAGRERSYEQYF.